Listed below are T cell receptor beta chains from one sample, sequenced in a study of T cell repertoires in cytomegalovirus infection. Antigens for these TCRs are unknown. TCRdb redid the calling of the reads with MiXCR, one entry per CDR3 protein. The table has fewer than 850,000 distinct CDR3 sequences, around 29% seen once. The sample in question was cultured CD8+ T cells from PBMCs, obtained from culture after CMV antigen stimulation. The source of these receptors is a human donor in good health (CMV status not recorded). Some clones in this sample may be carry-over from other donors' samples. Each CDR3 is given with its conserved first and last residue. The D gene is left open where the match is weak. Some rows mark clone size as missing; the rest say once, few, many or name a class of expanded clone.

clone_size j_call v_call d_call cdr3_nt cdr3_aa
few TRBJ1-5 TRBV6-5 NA TGTGCCAGCAGTTACCGACCCAATCAGCCCCAGCATTTT CASSYRPNQPQHF
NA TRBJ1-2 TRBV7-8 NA TGTGCCAGCAGCTTAAGTGACAGCAGCTACTATGGCTACACCTTC CASSLSDSSYYGYTF
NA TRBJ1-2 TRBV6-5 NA TGTGCCAGCAGCACCGGGTCCCCCTATGGCTACACCTTC CASSTGSPYGYTF
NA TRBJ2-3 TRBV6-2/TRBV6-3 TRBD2 TGTGCCAGCAACCAGCGGGGTGGCACAGATACGCAGTATTTT CASNQRGGTDTQYF
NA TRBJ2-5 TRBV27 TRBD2 TGTGCCATCGGGGGGACTAGCGGGGTGGAAGAGACCCAGTACTTC CAIGGTSGVEETQYF
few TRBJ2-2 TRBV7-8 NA TGTGCCAGCAGCCCCCGGGACGGAGAAATAAAGGGGGAGCTGTTTTTT CASSPRDGEIKGELFF
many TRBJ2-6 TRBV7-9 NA TGTGCCAGCAGCTTAGAAGGCAGGGCCTCCACGAGCTCTGGGGCCAACGTCCTGACTTTC CASSLEGRASTSSGANVLTF
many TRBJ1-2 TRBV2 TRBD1 TGTGCCAGCAGGGCCCCGTGGGACAGTAACTATGGCTACACCTTC CASRAPWDSNYGYTF
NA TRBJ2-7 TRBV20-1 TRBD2 TGCAGTGCTAGAATCCTAGCGGGGAGCTCCTACGAGCAGTACTTC CSARILAGSSYEQYF
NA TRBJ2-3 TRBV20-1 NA TGCAGTGCATGGGCAAAGGGGACAGATACGCAGTATTTT CSAWAKGTDTQYF
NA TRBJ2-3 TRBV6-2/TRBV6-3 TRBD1 TGTGCCAGCAGGGGTACTTTGACAGGGAGCACAGATACGCAGTATTTT CASRGTLTGSTDTQYF
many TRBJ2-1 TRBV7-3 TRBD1 TGTGCCAGCAGCTTAATAAGAGGACAGGGGACCAATGAGCAGTTCTTC CASSLIRGQGTNEQFF
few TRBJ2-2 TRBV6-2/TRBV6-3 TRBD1 TGTGCCAGCAGTTTCCCGGGACAGGGGACCTACGAGAACACCGGGGAGCTGTTTTTT CASSFPGQGTYENTGELFF
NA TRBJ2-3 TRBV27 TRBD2 TGTGCCAGCAGTCGACCTTCCACTAGCGGCACAGATACGCAGTATTTT CASSRPSTSGTDTQYF
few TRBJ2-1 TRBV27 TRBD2 TGTGCCAGCAGTTTATGGACTAGCGGGGGCAACTCCTACAATGAGCAGTTCTTC CASSLWTSGGNSYNEQFF
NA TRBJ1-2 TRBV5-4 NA TGTGCCAGCACAAACGGCTATGGCTACACCTTC CASTNGYGYTF
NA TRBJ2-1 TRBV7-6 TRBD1 TGTGCCAGCAGCTTAGGTTTCGGGACAGGGGATGAGCAGTTCTTC CASSLGFGTGDEQFF
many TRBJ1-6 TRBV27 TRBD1 TGTGCCAGCAGTCCAACCGGGACAGGGGCCCTTCTCGCTAATTCACCCCTCCACTTT CASSPTGTGALLANSPLHF
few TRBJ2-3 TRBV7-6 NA TGTGCCAGCCGCCCCTTCCCGGGAGCAGATACGCAGTATTTT CASRPFPGADTQYF
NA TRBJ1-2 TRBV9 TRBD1 TGTGCCAGCAGCGCATTTTCCTCCCCAGGGGGCTTAACTAACTATGGCTACACCTTC CASSAFSSPGGLTNYGYTF
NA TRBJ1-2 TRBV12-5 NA TGTGCTAGTGGTTTTGGGGTTCACTATGGCTACACCTTC CASGFGVHYGYTF
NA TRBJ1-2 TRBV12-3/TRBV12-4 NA TGTGCCAGCAGTTTAGGTCAGGGAAGGACCTTC CASSLGQGRTF
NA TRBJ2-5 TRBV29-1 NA TGCAGCGTGCCGAAGCCGGAGTATCCAAGAGAGGCCCAGTACTTC CSVPKPEYPREAQYF
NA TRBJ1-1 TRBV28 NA TGTGCCAGCAGTTTATGGGCAGGGGAAGCTTTCTTT CASSLWAGEAFF
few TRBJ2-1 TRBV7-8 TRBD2 TGTGCCAGCAGCTTACTAGGACTAGCTTATGAGCAGTTCTTC CASSLLGLAYEQFF
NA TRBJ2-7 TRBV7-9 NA TGTGCCAGCAGCGAAAGGGAGAACGAGCAGTACTTC CASSERENEQYF
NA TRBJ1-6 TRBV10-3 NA TGTGCCATCAGTGAGTCAAGTCCGAGGGGGGTTTCACCCCTCCACTTT CAISESSPRGVSPLHF
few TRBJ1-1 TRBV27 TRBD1 TGTGCCAGCAGACTTATCGGACAGGGCAACACTGAAGCTTTCTTT CASRLIGQGNTEAFF
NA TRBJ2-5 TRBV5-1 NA TGCGCCAGCGCCGTCCGAGGGAACCAAGAGACCCAGTACTTC CASAVRGNQETQYF
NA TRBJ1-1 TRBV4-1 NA TGCGCCAGCAGCCAACGAGAGGAGGGCTTGAACACTGAAGCTTTCTTT CASSQREEGLNTEAFF
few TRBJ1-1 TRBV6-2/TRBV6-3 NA TGTGCCAGCAGTGCGGTCGGGGGGGAGACTGAAGCTTTCTTT CASSAVGGETEAFF
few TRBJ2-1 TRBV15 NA TGTGCCACCAGCAGGGGCGACAGTTCCTACAATGAGCAGTTCTTC CATSRGDSSYNEQFF
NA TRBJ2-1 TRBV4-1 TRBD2 TGCGCCAGCAGCCAAGGGGGACTAGCTGGATATGAGCAGTTCTTC CASSQGGLAGYEQFF
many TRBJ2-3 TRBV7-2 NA TGTGCCAGCAGCCTTGCGGTTCCGGACTATAGCACAGATACGCAGTATTTT CASSLAVPDYSTDTQYF
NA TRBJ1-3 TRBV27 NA TGTGTCTCATGGGCAGGAAACACCATATATTTT CVSWAGNTIYF
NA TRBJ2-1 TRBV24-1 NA TGTGCCACCAGTGACTGGGATCCTAACTCCTACAATGAGCAGTTCTTC CATSDWDPNSYNEQFF
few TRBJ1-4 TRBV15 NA TGTGCCACCAGCAGGGGGACAACTAATGAAAAACTGTTTTTT CATSRGTTNEKLFF
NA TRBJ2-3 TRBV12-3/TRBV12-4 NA TGTGCCAGCAGTTTATCGCGCACGTCATATGATACGCAGTATTTT CASSLSRTSYDTQYF
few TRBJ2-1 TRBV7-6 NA TGTGCCAGCAGCTTAGAACCGTACCCTTCCCCTTCCTACAATGAGCAGTTCTTC CASSLEPYPSPSYNEQFF
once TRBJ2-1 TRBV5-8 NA TGTGCCAGCAGCTCGGACCCAAGGACCTACAATGAGCAGTTCTTC CASSSDPRTYNEQFF
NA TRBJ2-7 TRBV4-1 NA TGCGCCAGCAGCCAGCTCTACGGAGGCTCCTACGAGCAGTACTTC CASSQLYGGSYEQYF
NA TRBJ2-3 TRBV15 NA TGTGCCACCAGCATCAGGGGCTTCACAGATACGCAGTATTTT CATSIRGFTDTQYF
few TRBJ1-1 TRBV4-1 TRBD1 TGCGCCAGCAGCCCCAGACTTTCCCAGACAGGGACCACTGAAGCTTTCTTT CASSPRLSQTGTTEAFF
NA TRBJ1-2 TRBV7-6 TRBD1 TGTGCCAGCAGCTTCGCCGGCAGGACAGGGGGCGACTATGGCTACACCTTC CASSFAGRTGGDYGYTF
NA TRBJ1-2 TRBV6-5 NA TGTGCCAGCAGTTACTCGTTCCCGGGAAATGTCCTTTTGGGGTATGGCTACACCTTC CASSYSFPGNVLLGYGYTF
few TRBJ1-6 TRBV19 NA TGTGCCAGTAGTCCCAAACAGGGCCTCTACTCACCCCTCCACTTT CASSPKQGLYSPLHF